The clone carrying this T cell receptor (beta chain) appeared a few times. Antigen: not known. This entry is derived from a study of CD8+ T cells in alopecia areata. Losses at the gene ends were 3 bases for V and 5 bases for J; bases not matched to a gene: 8. The CDR3 is made up of 14 amino acids. The germline V gene has CDR1 SQVTM and CDR2 ANQGSEA. Following extraction, RNA underwent reverse transcription to cDNA, which served as the sequencing template. Method: immunoSEQ multiplex PCR; TCRdb's copy keeps in-frame clones and lacks some. The repertoire includes about 120,000 clones, around 49% of them detected once, and around 20% sits in the top ten. Sorting separated CD4+ and CD8+ T cells out of PBMCs. Broader study findings: Clonality was higher in lesional than normal scalp, especially in alopecia totalis/universalis.

The clonotype comes from a human donor with alopecia areata. The sequencing here drew on CD8+ T cells sorted from blood, taken at week 0. The chain employs TRBV29-1 and TRBJ1-2, with 8 bases lining up with TRBD1. The CDR3 sequence is CSVDLGQGPYGYTF. The CDR3 DNA reads as TGCAGCGTTGACCTTGGACAGGGCCCGTATGGCTACACCTTC.